The clone carrying this T cell receptor beta chain is categorized as medium-sized. This record belongs to a study of immune reconstitution after stem cell transplant in scleroderma. The CDR3 extends over 13 amino acids. CDR1 SEHNR and CDR2 FQNEAQ come from the germline V gene (reference sequence). Trimming took off 3 bases at V and 6 bases at J, with 9 bases between the two ends. TCRdb analysed the RT-PCR reads with MiXCR anew, one entry per CDR3 protein. The profile shows about 3,600 distinct CDR3 sequences, roughly 5.9% of them singletons. The chain joins TRBV7-9 to TRBJ2-4; D is ambiguous. This clonotype was sampled from a female donor with systemic sclerosis. This specimen was collected before or after autologous hematopoietic stem cell transplantation (not recorded which). DNA of the CDR3: TGTGCCAGCAGCTTGGGCCACCCAAACATTCAGTACTTC. Translation: CASSLGHPNIQYF.